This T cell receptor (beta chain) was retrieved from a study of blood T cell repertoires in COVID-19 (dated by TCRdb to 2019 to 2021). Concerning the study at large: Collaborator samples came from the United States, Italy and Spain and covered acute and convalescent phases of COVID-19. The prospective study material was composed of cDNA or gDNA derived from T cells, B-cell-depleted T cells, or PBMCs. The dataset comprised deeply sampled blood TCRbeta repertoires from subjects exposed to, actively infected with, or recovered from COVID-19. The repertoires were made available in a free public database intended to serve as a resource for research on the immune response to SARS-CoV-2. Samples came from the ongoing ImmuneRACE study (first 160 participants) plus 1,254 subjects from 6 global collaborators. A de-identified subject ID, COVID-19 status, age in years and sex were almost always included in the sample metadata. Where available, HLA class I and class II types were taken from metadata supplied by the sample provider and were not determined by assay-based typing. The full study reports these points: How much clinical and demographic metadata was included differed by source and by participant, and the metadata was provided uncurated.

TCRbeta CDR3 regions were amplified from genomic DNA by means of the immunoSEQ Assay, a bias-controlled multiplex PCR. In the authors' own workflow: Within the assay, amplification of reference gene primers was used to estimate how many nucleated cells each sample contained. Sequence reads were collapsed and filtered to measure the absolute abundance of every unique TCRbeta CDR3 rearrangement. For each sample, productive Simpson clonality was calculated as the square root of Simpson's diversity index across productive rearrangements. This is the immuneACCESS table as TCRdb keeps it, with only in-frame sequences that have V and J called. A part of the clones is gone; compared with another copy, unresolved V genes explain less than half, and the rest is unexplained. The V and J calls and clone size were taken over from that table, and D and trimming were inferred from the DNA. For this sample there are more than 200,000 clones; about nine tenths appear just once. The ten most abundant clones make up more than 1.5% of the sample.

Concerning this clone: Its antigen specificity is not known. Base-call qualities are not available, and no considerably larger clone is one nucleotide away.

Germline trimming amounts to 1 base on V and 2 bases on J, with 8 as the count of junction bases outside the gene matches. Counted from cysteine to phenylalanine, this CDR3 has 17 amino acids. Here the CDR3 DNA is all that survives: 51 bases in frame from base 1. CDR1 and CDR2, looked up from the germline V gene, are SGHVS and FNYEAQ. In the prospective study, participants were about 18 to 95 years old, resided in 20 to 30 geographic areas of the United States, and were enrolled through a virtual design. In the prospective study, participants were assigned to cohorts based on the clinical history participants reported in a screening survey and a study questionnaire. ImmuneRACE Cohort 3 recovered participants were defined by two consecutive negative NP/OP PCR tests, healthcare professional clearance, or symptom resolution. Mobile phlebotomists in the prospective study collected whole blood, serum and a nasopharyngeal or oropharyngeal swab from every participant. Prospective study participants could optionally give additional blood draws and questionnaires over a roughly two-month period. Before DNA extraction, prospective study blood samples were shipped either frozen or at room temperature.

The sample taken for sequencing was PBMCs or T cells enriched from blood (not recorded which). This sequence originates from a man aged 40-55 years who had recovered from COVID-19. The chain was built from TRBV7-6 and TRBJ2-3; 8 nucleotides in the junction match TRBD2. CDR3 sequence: CASSLGGRREVTDTQYF. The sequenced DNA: TGTGCCAGCAGCTTAGGTGGGCGGCGGGAGGTCACAGATACGCAGTATTTT.